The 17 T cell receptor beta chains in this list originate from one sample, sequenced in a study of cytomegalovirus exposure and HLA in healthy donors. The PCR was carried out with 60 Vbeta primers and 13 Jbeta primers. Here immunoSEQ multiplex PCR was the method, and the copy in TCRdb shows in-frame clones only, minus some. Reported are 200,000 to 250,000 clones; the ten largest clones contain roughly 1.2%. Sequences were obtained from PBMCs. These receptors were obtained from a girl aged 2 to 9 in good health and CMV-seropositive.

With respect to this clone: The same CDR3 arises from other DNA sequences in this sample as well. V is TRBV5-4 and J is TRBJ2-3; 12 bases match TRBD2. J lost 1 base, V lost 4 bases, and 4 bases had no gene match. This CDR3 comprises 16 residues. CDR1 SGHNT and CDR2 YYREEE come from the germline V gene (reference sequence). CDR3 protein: CASSPGTSGRTDTQYF. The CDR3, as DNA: TGTGCCAGCAGCCCTGGGACTAGCGGGCGCACAGATACGCAGTATTTT.

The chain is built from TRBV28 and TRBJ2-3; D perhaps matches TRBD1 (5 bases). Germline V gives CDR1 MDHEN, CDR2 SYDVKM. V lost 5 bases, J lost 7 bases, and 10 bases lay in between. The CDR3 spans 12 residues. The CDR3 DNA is TGTGCCAGCAGTCCAGCAGGGTATACGCAGTATTTT. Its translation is CASSPAGYTQYF.

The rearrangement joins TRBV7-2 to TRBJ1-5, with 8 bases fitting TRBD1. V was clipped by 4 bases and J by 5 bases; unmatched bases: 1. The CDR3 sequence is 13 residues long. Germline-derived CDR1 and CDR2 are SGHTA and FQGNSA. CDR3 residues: CASSSTGDQPQHF. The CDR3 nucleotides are TGTGCCAGCAGCTCGACAGGGGATCAGCCCCAGCATTTT.

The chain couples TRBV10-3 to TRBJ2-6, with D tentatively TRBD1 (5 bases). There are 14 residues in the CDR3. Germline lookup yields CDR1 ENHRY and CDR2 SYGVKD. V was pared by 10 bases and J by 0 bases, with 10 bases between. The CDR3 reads CATATVSGANVLTF. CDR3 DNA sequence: TGTGCCACCGCGACAGTCTCTGGGGCCAACGTCCTGACTTTC.

CDR3 coding DNA: TGTGCCAGCAGCTTAGAGCCCAGCGGAGTAGCCAAAAACATTCAGTACTTC. Its protein product is CASSLEPSGVAKNIQYF. V and J are TRBV11-2 and TRBJ2-4; D perhaps matches TRBD2 (5 bases). Per germline, CDR1 SGHAT and CDR2 FQNNGV. V was clipped by 0 bases and J by 0 bases, with 12 bases between them. The CDR3 is made up of 17 amino acids.

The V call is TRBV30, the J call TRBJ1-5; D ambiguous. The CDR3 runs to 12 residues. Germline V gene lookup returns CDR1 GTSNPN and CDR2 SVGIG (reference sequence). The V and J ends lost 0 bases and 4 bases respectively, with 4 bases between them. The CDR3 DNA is TGTGCCTGGAGTGTACAAAATCAGCCCCAGCATTTT. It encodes CAWSVQNQPQHF.

CDR3 in amino acids: CASSFGTDTDTQYF. DNA of the CDR3: TGTGCCAGCAGCTTTGGGACAGACACAGATACGCAGTATTTT. The chain uses TRBV5-4 and TRBJ2-3; the match to TRBD1 covers 7 bases. The CDR3 runs 14 residues. V lost 2 bases to trimming and J lost 2 bases; unmatched junction nucleotides: 2. From germline, CDR1 is SGHNT and CDR2 YYREEE (reference sequence).

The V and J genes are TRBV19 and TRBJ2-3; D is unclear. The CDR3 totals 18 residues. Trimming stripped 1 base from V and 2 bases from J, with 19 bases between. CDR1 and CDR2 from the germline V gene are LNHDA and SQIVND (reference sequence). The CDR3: CASSIAVAEKRDTDTQYF. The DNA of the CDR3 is TGTGCCAGTAGTATAGCAGTGGCAGAAAAACGTGACACAGATACGCAGTATTTT.

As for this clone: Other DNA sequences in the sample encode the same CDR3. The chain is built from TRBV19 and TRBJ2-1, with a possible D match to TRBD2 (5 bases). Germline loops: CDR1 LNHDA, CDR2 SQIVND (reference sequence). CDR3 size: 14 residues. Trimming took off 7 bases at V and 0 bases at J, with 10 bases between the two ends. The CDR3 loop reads CASTSGSSYNEQFF. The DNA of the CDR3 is TGTGCCAGTACCTCGGGGAGCTCCTACAATGAGCAGTTCTTC.

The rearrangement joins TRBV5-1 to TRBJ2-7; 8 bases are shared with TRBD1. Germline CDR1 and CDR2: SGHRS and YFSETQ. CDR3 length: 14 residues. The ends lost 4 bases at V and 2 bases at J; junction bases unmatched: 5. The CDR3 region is CASSARDRPYEQYF. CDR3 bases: TGCGCCAGCAGCGCCCGGGACAGGCCCTACGAGCAGTACTTC.

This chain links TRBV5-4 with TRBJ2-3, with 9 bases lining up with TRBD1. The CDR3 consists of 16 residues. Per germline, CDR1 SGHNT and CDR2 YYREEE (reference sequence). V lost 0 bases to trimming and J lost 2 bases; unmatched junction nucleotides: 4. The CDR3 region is CASSLEGTGFTDTQYF. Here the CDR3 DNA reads TGTGCCAGCAGCTTGGAGGGGACAGGGTTCACAGATACGCAGTATTTT.

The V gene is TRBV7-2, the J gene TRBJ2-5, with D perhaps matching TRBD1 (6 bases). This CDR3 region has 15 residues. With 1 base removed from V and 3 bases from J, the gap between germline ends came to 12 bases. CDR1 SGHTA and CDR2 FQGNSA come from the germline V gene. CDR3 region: CASSLVMTGEETQYF. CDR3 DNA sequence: TGTGCCAGCAGCTTAGTCATGACAGGAGAAGAGACCCAGTACTTC. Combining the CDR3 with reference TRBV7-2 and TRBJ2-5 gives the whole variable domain GAGVSQSPSNKVTEKGKDVELRCDPISGHTALYWYRQSLGQGLEFLIYFQGNSAPDKSGLPSDRFSAERTGGSVSTLTIQRTQQEDSAVYLCASSLVMTGEETQYFGPGTRLLVL.

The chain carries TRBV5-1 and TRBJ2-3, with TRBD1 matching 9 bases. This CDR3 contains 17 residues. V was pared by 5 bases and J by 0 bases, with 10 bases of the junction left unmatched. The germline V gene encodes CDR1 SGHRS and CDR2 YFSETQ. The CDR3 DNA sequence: TGCGCCAGCAGGTACGAACTCGGACAGGGGAGCACAGATACGCAGTATTTT. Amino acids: CASRYELGQGSTDTQYF. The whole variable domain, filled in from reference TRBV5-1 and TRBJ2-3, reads KAGVTQTPRYLIKTRGQQVTLSCSPISGHRSVSWYQQTPGQGLQFLFEYFSETQRNKGNFPGRFSGRQFSNSRSEMNVSTLELGDSALYLCASRYELGQGSTDTQYFGPGTRLTVL.

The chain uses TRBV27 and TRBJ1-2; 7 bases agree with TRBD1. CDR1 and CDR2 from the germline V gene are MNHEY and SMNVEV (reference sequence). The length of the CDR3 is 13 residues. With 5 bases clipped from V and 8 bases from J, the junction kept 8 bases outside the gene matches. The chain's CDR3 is CASSPNRGRGYTF. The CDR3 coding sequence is TGTGCCAGCAGTCCCAACAGGGGTCGCGGCTACACCTTC.

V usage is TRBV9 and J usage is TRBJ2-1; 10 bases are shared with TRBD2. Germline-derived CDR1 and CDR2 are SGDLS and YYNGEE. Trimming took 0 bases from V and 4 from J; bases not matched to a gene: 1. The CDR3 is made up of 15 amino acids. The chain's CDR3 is CASSVGAGGYNEQFF. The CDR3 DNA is TGTGCCAGCAGCGTAGGAGCGGGAGGGTACAATGAGCAGTTCTTC.

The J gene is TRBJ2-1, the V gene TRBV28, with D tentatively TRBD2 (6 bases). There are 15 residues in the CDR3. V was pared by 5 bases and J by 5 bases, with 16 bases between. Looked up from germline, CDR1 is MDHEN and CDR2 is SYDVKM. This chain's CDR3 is CASSARLEIDNEQFF. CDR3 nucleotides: TGTGCCAGCAGTGCCCGACTAGAGATTGACAATGAGCAGTTCTTC.

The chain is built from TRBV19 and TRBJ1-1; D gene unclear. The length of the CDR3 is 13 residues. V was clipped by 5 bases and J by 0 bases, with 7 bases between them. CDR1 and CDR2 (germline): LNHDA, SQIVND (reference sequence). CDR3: CASSERVNTEAFF. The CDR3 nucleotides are TGTGCCAGTAGTGAACGGGTGAACACTGAAGCTTTCTTT.